Listed below are T cell receptor beta chains from one sample, sequenced in a study of control samples from healthy donors and cancer patients. Sequencing was performed with immunoSEQ multiplex PCR; in TCRdb, only in-frame clones are kept and a portion is missing. The data contain around 76,000 clones, 89% of them singletons. The sequencing sample was made of PBMCs. These receptors were taken from a woman between 45 and 65 years old with colorectal cancer. Both conserved end residues are part of each CDR3. D genes are given only for firm matches. The size of a clone is reported for some rows only, either as once, few or many, or as a class for expanded clones.

d_call,j_call,v_call,clone_size,cdr3_nt,cdr3_aa
NA,TRBJ1-1,TRBV5-1,NA,TGCGCCAGCAGCTTGTTAAACAGAAACACTGAAGCTTTCTTT,CASSLLNRNTEAFF
NA,TRBJ2-6,TRBV5-1,NA,TGCGCCAGCAGCTTATCCGGCTCTGGGGCCAACGTCCTGACTTTC,CASSLSGSGANVLTF
NA,TRBJ1-4,TRBV6-5,NA,TGTGCCAGCGCTTTGATGGGGATTAATGAAAAACTGTTTTTT,CASALMGINEKLFF
NA,TRBJ2-2,TRBV12-3/TRBV12-4,NA,TGTGCCAGCAGTTTAAGGGGTGGGGAGCTGTTTTTT,CASSLRGGELFF
NA,TRBJ1-2,TRBV6-5,NA,TGTGCCAGCAGACCCCCGCTAGGAACCTATGGCTACACCTTC,CASRPPLGTYGYTF
TRBD1,TRBJ2-3,TRBV28,NA,TGTGCCAGCAGTTGGTCCGGGACAGGTATTCCAGATACGCAGTATTTT,CASSWSGTGIPDTQYF
NA,TRBJ2-3,TRBV9,NA,TGTGCCAGCAGCGTAGGGAGTCGGCAGCCTTCAGATACGCAGTATTTT,CASSVGSRQPSDTQYF
NA,TRBJ2-1,TRBV20-1,NA,TGCAGTGCTCGGCTTGATGAGCAGTTCTTC,CSARLDEQFF
NA,TRBJ1-6,TRBV6-5,NA,TGTGCCAGCAGGGGGGGGGATGATTCACCCCTCCACTTT,CASRGGDDSPLHF
TRBD2,TRBJ2-5,TRBV5-4,NA,TGTGCCAGCAGCTTGCTCGGGGGGGCCGTGGAGACCCAGTACTTC,CASSLLGGAVETQYF
NA,TRBJ1-6,TRBV6-2/TRBV6-3,NA,TGTGCCAGCAGATACGTCGCAGGCGAGAATTCACCCCTCCACTTT,CASRYVAGENSPLHF
NA,TRBJ1-2,TRBV19,once,TGTGCCAGTAAGGGTTACTATGGCTACACCTTC,CASKGYYGYTF
NA,TRBJ1-1,TRBV5-1,NA,TGCGCCAGCAAACCCGCCTCTTGGGAAGGCACTGAAGCTTTCTTT,CASKPASWEGTEAFF
TRBD1,TRBJ2-3,TRBV7-2,NA,TGTGCCAGCAGCCGGGACAGATTCACAGATACGCAGTATTTT,CASSRDRFTDTQYF
NA,TRBJ1-1,TRBV27,NA,TGTGCCAGCAGTAACCTGGCGAACACTGAAGCTTTCTTT,CASSNLANTEAFF
TRBD1,TRBJ2-5,TRBV9,NA,TGTGCCAGCAGCGGAGGGACAGGTCACTTAGAGACCCAGTACTTC,CASSGGTGHLETQYF
NA,TRBJ2-3,TRBV15,NA,TGTGCCACCAGCAGAGATAGGGGGGCAGGGCAAAGCACAGATACGCAGTATTTT,CATSRDRGAGQSTDTQYF
NA,TRBJ1-1,TRBV5-3,NA,TGTGCCAGAAGCCCTGACAGACCGAACACTGAAGCTTTCTTT,CARSPDRPNTEAFF
NA,TRBJ1-1,TRBV7-2,NA,TGTGCCAGCAGCTTTATCGAGGGGGTTGAAGCTTTCTTT,CASSFIEGVEAFF
NA,TRBJ1-6,TRBV6-1,once,TGTGCCAGCAGTGAAGCGGCAAGAACCGGGACACACCGCTATAATTCACCCCTCCACTTT,CASSEAARTGTHRYNSPLHF
TRBD2,TRBJ2-3,TRBV6-2/TRBV6-3,NA,TGTGCCAGCAGTTATAGTACTAGCGGGGACCCAGATACGCAGTATTTT,CASSYSTSGDPDTQYF
TRBD1,TRBJ1-2,TRBV9,NA,TGTGCCAGCAGCGTAGAGGGACAGGGAAATGGCTACACCTTC,CASSVEGQGNGYTF
NA,TRBJ1-1,TRBV28,NA,TGTGCCAGCAGCACCGCCACAGGGAGGAAGGAAGCTTTCTTT,CASSTATGRKEAFF
TRBD1,TRBJ1-2,TRBV9,once,TGTGCCAGCAGCTCAGGACAGGGGGCTGGCTACACCTTC,CASSSGQGAGYTF
NA,TRBJ1-3,TRBV30,NA,TGTGCCTGGAGTGTGCCAGGATCTGGAAACACCATATATTTT,CAWSVPGSGNTIYF
TRBD1,TRBJ1-1,TRBV4-3,NA,TGCGCCAGCAGCCAGACAGGGGAAGCTTTCTTT,CASSQTGEAFF
TRBD1,TRBJ2-1,TRBV4-3,NA,TGCGCCAGCAGCCAGGACGGACAGGGTGGAGAGCAGTTCTTC,CASSQDGQGGEQFF
TRBD1,TRBJ1-1,TRBV7-3,few,TGTGCCAGCAGACCCTCCGGGACAGGGGAAACTGAAGCTTTCTTT,CASRPSGTGETEAFF
TRBD1,TRBJ2-2,TRBV24-1,NA,TGTGCCACCAGTGACCCGCCGGGACAGGGTTTCACCGGGGAGCTGTTTTTT,CATSDPPGQGFTGELFF
NA,TRBJ1-2,TRBV28,NA,TGTGCCAGCAGTTTAGAATTTCACAGGGTGAGGGGGTACTATGGCTACACCTTC,CASSLEFHRVRGYYGYTF
NA,TRBJ1-5,TRBV19,NA,TGTGCCAGTAGTCCCCTAACAGCTGATAATCAGCCCCAGCATTTT,CASSPLTADNQPQHF
NA,TRBJ2-2,TRBV9,NA,TGTGCCAGCAGCGTAGAGGGACGGAGAAACACCGGGGAGCTGTTTTTT,CASSVEGRRNTGELFF
NA,TRBJ1-6,TRBV19,NA,TGTGCCAGTAACAGGGATTATAATTCACCCCTCCACTTT,CASNRDYNSPLHF
NA,TRBJ1-1,TRBV19,once,TGTGCCAGTAGTATAGCCAGGGCGGACACTGAAGCTTTCTTT,CASSIARADTEAFF
NA,TRBJ1-2,TRBV5-4,NA,TGTGCCAGCAGCTCGAGATCCCTGATATATGGCTACACCTTC,CASSSRSLIYGYTF
NA,TRBJ1-1,TRBV6-5,NA,TGTGCCAGCAGTTACTCAGGGGCGAACACTGAAGCTTTCTTT,CASSYSGANTEAFF
NA,TRBJ2-1,TRBV12-3/TRBV12-4,NA,TGTGCCAGCAGTTTAATAGGCAATGAGCAGTTCTTC,CASSLIGNEQFF
NA,TRBJ1-2,TRBV4-1,NA,TGCGCCAGCAGCCTAGAATCCGGGGGAGGCTACACCTTC,CASSLESGGGYTF
NA,TRBJ2-1,TRBV3-1/TRBV3-2,few,TGTGCCAGCAGCCAAGATAGTGGCGGGACCTACAATGAGCAGTTCTTC,CASSQDSGGTYNEQFF
NA,TRBJ2-1,TRBV6-5,NA,TGTGCCAGCCCCGGTGACGATGAGCAGTTCTTC,CASPGDDEQFF
TRBD2,TRBJ2-1,TRBV19,NA,TGTGCCAGTAGTATTGAGCACAGGCGGGGGGGCCAAGAGCAGTTCTTC,CASSIEHRRGGQEQFF
NA,TRBJ2-3,TRBV10-1,NA,TGCGCCAGCAGTGGGGAATACACAGATACGCAGTATTTT,CASSGEYTDTQYF